This record concerns one T cell receptor (beta chain) sequence. The CDR3 is 15 amino acids. Trimming removed 4 bases at V and 3 bases at J, with 15 bases between. Germline values: CDR1 SEHNR, CDR2 FQNEAQ (reference sequence). These data come from a study of OX40 agonist ivuxolimab in advanced cancers. For the study at large: Two patients with cutaneous melanoma and one with hepatocellular carcinoma, three in total, showed partial responses.

Method: immunoSEQ multiplex PCR; TCRdb's copy keeps in-frame clones and lacks some. The sample lists about 100,000 clones, roughly 95% occurring once. The receptor comes from an adult with an advanced solid tumor such as melanoma, head and neck, liver or kidney cancer. V and J are TRBV7-9 and TRBJ1-1; no firm D call. The sample in question was CD4+ or CD8+ T cells sorted from blood, obtained in a trial of the OX40 agonist ivuxolimab. CDR3 residues: CASSSPALLDTEAFF. DNA of the CDR3: TGTGCCAGCAGCTCCCCCGCCCTACTGGACACTGAAGCTTTCTTT.